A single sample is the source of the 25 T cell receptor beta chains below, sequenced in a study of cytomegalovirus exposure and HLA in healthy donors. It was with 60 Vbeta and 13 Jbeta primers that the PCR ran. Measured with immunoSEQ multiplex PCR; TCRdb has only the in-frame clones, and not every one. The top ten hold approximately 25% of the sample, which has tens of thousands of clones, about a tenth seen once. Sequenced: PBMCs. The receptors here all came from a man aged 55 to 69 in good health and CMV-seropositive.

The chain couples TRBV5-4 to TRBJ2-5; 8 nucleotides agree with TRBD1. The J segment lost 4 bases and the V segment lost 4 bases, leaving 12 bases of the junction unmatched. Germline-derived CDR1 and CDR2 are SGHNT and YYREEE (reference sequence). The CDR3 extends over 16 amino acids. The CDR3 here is CASSAGNDRGGETQYF. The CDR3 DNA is TGTGCCAGCAGCGCCGGCAATGACAGGGGCGGAGAGACCCAGTACTTC.

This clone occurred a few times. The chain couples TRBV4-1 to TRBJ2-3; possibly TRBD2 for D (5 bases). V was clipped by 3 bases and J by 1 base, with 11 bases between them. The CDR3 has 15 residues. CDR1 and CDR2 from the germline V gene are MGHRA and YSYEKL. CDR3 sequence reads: CASSQIGGRTDTQYF. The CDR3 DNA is TGCGCCAGCAGCCAGATTGGCGGGCGCACAGATACGCAGTATTTT.

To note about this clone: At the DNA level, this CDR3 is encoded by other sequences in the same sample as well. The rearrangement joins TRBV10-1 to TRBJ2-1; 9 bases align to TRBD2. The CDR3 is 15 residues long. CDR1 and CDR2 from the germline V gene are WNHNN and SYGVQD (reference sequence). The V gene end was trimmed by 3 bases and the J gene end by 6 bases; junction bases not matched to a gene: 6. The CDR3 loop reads CASSETSGGPNEQFF. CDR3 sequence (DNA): TGCGCCAGCAGTGAAACCAGCGGGGGGCCCAATGAGCAGTTCTTC.

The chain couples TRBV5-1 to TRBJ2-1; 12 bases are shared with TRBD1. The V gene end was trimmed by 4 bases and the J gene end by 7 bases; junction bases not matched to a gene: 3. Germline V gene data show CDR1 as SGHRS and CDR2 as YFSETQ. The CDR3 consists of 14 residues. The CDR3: CASSEGQGANEQFF. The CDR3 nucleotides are TGCGCCAGCAGCGAGGGACAGGGGGCAAATGAGCAGTTCTTC.

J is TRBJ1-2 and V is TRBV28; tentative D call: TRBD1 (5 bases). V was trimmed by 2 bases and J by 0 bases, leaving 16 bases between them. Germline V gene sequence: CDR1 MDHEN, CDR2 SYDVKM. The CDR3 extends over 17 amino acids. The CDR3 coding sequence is TGTGCCAGCAGTTTAAGCGGGGCACAGACGGCTAACTATGGCTACACCTTC. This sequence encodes CASSLSGAQTANYGYTF.

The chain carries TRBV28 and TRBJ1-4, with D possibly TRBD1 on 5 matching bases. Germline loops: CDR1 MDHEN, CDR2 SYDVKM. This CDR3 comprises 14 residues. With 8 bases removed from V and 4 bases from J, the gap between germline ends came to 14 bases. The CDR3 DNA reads TGTGCCAGCGGAGGGGACGCCATTAATGAAAAACTGTTTTTT. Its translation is CASGGDAINEKLFF.

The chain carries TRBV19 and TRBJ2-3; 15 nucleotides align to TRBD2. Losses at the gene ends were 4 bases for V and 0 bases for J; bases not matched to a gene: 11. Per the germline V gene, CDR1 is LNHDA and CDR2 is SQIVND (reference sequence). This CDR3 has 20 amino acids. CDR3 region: CASSTEGLAGGLSSTDTQYF. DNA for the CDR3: TGTGCCAGTAGTACGGAGGGACTAGCGGGAGGCCTTTCTAGCACAGATACGCAGTATTTT.

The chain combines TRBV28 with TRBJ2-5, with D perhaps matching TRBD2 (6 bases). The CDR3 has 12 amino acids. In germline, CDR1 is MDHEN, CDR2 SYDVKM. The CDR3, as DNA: TGTGGGGCAGGAGGGACCCAAGAGACCCAGTACTTC. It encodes CGAGGTQETQYF.

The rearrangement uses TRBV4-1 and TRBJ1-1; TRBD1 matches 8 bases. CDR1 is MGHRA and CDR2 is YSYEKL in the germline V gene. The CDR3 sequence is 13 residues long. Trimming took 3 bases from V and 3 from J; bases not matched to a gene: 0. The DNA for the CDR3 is TGCGCCAGCAGCCAGGACAGGGACACTGAAGCTTTCTTT. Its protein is CASSQDRDTEAFF.

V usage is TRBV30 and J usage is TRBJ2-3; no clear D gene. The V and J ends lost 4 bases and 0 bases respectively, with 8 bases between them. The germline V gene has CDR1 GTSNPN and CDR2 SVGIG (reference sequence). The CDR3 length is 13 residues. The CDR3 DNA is TGTGCCTGGACCCTAGAAAGCACAGATACGCAGTATTTT. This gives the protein CAWTLESTDTQYF. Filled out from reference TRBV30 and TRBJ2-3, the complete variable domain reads SQTIHQWPATLVQPVGSPLSLECTVEGTSNPNLYWYRQAAGRGLQLLFYSVGIGQISSEVPQNLSASRPQDRQFILSSKKLLLSDSGFYLCAWTLESTDTQYFGPGTRLTVL.

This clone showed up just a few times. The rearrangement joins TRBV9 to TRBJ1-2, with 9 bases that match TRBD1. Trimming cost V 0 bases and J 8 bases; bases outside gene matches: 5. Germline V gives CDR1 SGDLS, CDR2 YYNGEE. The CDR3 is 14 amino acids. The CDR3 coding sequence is TGTGCCAGCAGCGTAGCTGGGACAGGGATGGGCTACACCTTC. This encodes CASSVAGTGMGYTF.

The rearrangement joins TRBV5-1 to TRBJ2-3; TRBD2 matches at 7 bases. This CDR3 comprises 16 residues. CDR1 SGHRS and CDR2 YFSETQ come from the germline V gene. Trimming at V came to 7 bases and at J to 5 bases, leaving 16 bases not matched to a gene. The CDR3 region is CASVLGGGTGKDTQYF. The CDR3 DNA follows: TGCGCCAGCGTACTTGGGGGGGGGACTGGTAAAGATACGCAGTATTTT.

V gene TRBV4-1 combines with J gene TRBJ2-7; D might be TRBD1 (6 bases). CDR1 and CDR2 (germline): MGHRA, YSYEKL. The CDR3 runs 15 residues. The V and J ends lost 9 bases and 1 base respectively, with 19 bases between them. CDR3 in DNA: TGCGCCAGTCAGAACATTGCGGACAGTTCCTACGAGCAGTACTTC. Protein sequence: CASQNIADSSYEQYF.

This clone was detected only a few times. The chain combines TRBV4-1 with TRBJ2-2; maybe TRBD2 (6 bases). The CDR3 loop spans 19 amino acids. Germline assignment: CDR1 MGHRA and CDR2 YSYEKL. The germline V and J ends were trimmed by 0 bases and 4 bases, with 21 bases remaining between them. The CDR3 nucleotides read TGCGCCAGCAGCCAAGATAGTCCCACCCGGCGGGGATTCACCGGGGAGCTGTTTTTT. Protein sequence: CASSQDSPTRRGFTGELFF.

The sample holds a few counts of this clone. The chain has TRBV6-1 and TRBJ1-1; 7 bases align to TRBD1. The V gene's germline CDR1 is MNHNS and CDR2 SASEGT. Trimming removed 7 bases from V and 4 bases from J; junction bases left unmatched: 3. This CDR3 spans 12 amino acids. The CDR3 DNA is TGTGCCAGCAAAACAGGGGTCACTGAAGCTTTCTTT. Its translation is CASKTGVTEAFF.

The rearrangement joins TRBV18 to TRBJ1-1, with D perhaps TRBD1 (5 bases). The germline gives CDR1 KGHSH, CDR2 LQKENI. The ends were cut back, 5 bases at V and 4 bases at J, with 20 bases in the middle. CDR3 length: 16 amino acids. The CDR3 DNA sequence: TGTGCCAGCTCAGAACGACAGATTGGGGGAGGCACTGAAGCTTTCTTT. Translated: CASSERQIGGGTEAFF.

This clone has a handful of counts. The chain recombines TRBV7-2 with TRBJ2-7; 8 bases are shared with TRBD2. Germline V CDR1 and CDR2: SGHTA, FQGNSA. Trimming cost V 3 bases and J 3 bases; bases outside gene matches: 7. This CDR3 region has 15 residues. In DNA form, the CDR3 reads TGTGCCAGCAGCTTGTCTAGCGGGCTGGGCTACGAGCAGTACTTC. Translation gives CASSLSSGLGYEQYF.

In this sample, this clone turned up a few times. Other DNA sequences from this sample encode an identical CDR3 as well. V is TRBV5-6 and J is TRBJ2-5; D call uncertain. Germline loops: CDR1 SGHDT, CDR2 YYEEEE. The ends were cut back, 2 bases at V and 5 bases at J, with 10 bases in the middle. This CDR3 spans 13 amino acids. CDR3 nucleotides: TGTGCCAGCAGCTTTTCACAGTGGGAGACCCAGTACTTC. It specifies CASSFSQWETQYF.

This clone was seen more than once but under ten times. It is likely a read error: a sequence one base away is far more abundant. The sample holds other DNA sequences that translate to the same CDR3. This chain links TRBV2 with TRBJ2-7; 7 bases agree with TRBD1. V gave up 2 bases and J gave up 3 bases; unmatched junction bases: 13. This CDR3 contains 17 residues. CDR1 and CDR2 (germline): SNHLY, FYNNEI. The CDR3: CASSEFSTPGTDYEQYF. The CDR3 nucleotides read TGTGCCAGCAGTGAATTTAGCACACCCGGGACAGACTACGAGCAGTACTTC.

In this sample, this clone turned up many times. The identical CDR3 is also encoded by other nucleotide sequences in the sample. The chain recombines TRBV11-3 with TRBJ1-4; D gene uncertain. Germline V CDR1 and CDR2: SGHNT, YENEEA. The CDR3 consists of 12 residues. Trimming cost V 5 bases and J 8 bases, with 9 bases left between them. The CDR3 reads CASSLSVEKLFF. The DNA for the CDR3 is TGTGCCAGCAGCCTCAGTGTGGAAAAACTGTTTTTT.

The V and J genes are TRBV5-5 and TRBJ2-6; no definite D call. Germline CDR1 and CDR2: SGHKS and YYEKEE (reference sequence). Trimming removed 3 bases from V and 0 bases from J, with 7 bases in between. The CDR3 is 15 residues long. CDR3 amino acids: CASSSPSSGANVLTF. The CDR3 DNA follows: TGTGCCAGCAGCTCTCCCAGCTCTGGGGCCAACGTCCTGACTTTC.

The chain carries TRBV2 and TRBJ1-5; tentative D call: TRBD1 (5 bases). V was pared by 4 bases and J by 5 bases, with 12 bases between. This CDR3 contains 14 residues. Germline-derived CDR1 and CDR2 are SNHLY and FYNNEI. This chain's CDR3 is CASSAYGADQPQHF. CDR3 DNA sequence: TGTGCCAGCAGTGCGTATGGGGCGGATCAGCCCCAGCATTTT.

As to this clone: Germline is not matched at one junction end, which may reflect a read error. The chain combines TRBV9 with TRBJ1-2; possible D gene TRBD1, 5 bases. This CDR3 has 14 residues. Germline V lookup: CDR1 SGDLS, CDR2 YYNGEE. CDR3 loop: CASGVASGLDGYTF. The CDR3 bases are TGTGCCAGCGGCGTAGCATCAGGGTTGGACGGCTACACCTTC.

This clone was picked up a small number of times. CDR3 region: CASSLSGNNEQFF. The CDR3 coding sequence is TGTGCCAGCAGCCTCAGCGGGAACAATGAGCAGTTCTTC. This chain joins TRBV4-2 and TRBJ2-1; TRBD2 matches at 7 bases. The CDR3 extends over 13 amino acids. From germline, CDR1 is LGHNA and CDR2 YNFKEQ. V lost 4 bases and J lost 5; bases outside the gene matches: 2.

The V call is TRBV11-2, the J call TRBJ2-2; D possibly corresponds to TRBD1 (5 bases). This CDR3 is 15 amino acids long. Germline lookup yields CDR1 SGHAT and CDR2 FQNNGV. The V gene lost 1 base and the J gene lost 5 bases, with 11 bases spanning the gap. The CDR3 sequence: CASSLAPGWTGELFF. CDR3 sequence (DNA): TGTGCCAGCAGCTTAGCCCCAGGGTGGACCGGGGAGCTGTTTTTT.